This entry describes one T cell receptor (beta chain). What it recognizes is unknown. This sequence may be a read error, since a much larger clone differs from it by one base. Germline V CDR1 and CDR2: SQVTM, ANQGSEA. This CDR3 is 15 amino acids long. The sample comes from a study of breast tumors, draining lymph nodes, adjacent tissues. Findings and limits, study-wide: Compared with lymph nodes, tumors were less diverse; compared with nontumor tissue, more. That most tumor T cells come from lymph nodes remained unproven.

The lymph nodes were axillary draining lymph nodes from breast cancer patients. One entry per CDR3 protein, called by TCRdb with MiXCR from the multiplex PCR reads. The table lists fewer than 200,000 distinct CDR3 sequences, about 33% of them singletons, with 3.8% in the top ten. The sequenced material came from axillary lymph node tissue. The sequence derives from a female donor with breast cancer. Some clones in this sample may be carry-over from other donors' samples. The gene calls are TRBV29-1 and TRBJ1-5, with a weak D call TRBD1 (6 bases). CDR3 sequence (DNA): TGCGGCGTGCTAGGGGGGGGGGACGCGACTCAGCCCCAGCATTTT. Translated: CGVLGGGDATQPQHF.